The source of this TCR beta chain is a study of identical twins. TCRdb analysed the 5' RACE reads with MiXCR anew, one entry per CDR3 protein. Altogether some 730,000 distinct CDR3 sequences are present, 15% to 20% being singletons, with the ten largest covering about an eighth. Study-wide results and limits: Out-of-frame alpha sequences that twins shared showed excess low generation probability. Within cord blood, abundant beta clonotypes carried fewer insertions, but memory repertoires showed no such trend.

Points on this clonotype: Its specificity is not known.

This sample was also put to use in a study of T cells expressing NK-cell markers. According to that study: Seven donors tested HCMV-seropositive and one tested seronegative among the eight sequenced. The contribution of dominant NKG2C+ clonotypes to CD8+ T cells in roughly 6 donors was roughly 1.0-7.5%.

Sequenced input: PBMCs. This receptor was taken from a young woman in good health.

Here the CDR3 reads CASSSGMLGYTF. CDR3 DNA: TGTGCCAGCAGCTCCGGAATGTTGGGCTACACCTTC. The chain combines TRBV11-2 with TRBJ1-2; D call uncertain. The CDR3 is 12 amino acids. CDR1 is SGHAT, CDR2 FQNNGV, per germline. V dropped 4 bases and J dropped 8 bases, with 11 bases sitting between them.